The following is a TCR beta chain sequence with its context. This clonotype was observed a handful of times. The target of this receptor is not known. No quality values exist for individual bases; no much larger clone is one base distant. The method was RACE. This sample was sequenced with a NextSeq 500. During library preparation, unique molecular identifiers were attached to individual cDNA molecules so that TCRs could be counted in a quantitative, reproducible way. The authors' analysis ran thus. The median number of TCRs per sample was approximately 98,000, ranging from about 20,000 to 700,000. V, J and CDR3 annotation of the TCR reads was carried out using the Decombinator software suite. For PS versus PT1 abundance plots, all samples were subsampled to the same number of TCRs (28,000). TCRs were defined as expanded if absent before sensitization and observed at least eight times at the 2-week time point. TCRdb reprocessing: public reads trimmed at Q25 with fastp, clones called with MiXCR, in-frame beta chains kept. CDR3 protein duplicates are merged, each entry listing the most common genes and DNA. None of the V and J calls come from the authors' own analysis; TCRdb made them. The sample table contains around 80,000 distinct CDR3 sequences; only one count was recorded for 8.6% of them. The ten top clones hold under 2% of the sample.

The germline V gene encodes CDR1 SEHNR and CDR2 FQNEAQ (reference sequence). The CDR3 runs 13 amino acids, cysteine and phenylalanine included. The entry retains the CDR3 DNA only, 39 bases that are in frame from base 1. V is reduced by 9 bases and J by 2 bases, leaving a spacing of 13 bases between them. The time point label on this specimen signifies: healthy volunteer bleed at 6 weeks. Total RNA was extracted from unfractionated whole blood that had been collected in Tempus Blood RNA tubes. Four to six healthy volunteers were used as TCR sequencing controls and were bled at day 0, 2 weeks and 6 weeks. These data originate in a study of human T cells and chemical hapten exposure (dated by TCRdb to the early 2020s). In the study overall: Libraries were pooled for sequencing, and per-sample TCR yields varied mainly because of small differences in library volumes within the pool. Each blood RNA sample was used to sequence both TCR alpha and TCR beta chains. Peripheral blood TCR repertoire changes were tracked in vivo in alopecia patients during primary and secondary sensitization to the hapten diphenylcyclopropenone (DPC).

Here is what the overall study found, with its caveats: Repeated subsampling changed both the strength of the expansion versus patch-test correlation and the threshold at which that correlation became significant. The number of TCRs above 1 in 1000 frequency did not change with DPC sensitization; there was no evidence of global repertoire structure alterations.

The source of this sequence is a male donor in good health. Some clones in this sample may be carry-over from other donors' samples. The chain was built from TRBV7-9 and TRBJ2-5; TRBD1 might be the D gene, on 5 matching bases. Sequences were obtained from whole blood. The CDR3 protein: CASRGGRQETQYF. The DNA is TGTGCCAGTAGGGGCGGTAGGCAAGAGACCCAGTACTTC. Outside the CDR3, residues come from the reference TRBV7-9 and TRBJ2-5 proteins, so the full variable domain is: DTGVSQNPRHKITKRGQNVTFRCDPISEHNRLYWYRQTLGQGPEFLTYFQNEAQLEKSRLLSDRFSAERPKGSFSTLEIQRTEQGDSAMYLCASRGGRQETQYFGPGTRLLVL.